This T cell receptor beta chain is from a study of CD8 T cells in Susac syndrome. The multiple sclerosis controls were treatment-naive patients with relapsing-remitting disease that was stable or active. V lost 6 bases and J lost 3; bases outside the gene matches: 5. The CDR3 is 13 amino acids. Germline V gene sequence: CDR1 GTSNPN, CDR2 SVGIG (reference sequence). Random-hexamer reverse transcription was applied to roughly 0.5 to 1 ug RNA. TCRdb processed the immunoSEQ multiplex PCR reads anew with MiXCR; each CDR3 protein has one entry. The table includes about 300,000 distinct CDR3 sequences, around 90% detected once. This clonotype has just a few counts.

Sample: CD4+ T cells from PBMCs. The receptor was derived from a human donor with multiple sclerosis. This chain connects TRBV30 to TRBJ1-5, with 7 bases matching TRBD1. This CDR3 is CACQGTVNQPQHF. CDR3 sequence (DNA): TGTGCCTGCCAGGGGACAGTCAATCAGCCCCAGCATTTT.